The rows below give T cell receptor beta chains drawn from one sample of a study of cytomegalovirus exposure and HLA in healthy donors. TCRdb keeps only in-frame clones here, not all; method: immunoSEQ multiplex PCR. The sample yields over 120,000 clones, approximately 94% seen once. The specimen was PBMCs. The receptors here all came from a man aged 18-30 years in good health and CMV-seropositive. Both conserved end residues are part of each CDR3. D genes are given only for firm matches. Clone size is stated in some rows and not others, as once, few, many or a class when expanded.

D gene: .
CDR3 length: 16
V gene: TRBV5-4
J gene: TRBJ1-1
clone size: .
CDR3 DNA: TGTGCCAGCAGCGTACTTGGGGAAGGGGTGAACACTGAAGCTTTCTTT
CDR3 protein: CASSVLGEGVNTEAFF

D gene: TRBD2
CDR3 length: 10
V gene: TRBV29-1
J gene: TRBJ2-7
clone size: .
CDR3 DNA: TGCAGCGCCCCGGGGGGTAAGCAGTACTTC
CDR3 protein: CSAPGGKQYF

D gene: TRBD2
CDR3 length: 15
V gene: TRBV7-3
J gene: TRBJ2-7
clone size: .
CDR3 DNA: TGTGCCAGCAGCTTAATGAGCGGGAGTTTGTACGAGCAGTACTTC
CDR3 protein: CASSLMSGSLYEQYF

D gene: TRBD2
CDR3 length: 15
V gene: TRBV2
J gene: TRBJ2-5
clone size: .
CDR3 DNA: TGTGCCAGCAGTGCAGGACTAGCGAGACAAGAGACCCAGTACTTC
CDR3 protein: CASSAGLARQETQYF

D gene: .
CDR3 length: 13
V gene: TRBV5-1
J gene: TRBJ1-1
clone size: .
CDR3 DNA: TGCGCCAGCAGCCTGGGGGGAGGGCTAGAAGCTTTCTTT
CDR3 protein: CASSLGGGLEAFF

D gene: .
CDR3 length: 14
V gene: TRBV5-4
J gene: TRBJ1-4
clone size: .
CDR3 DNA: TGTGCCAGCAGCTTGGAGGGGTTTAATGAAAAACTGTTTTTT
CDR3 protein: CASSLEGFNEKLFF

D gene: .
CDR3 length: 15
V gene: TRBV11-2
J gene: TRBJ1-2
clone size: .
CDR3 DNA: TGTGCCAGCAGCAACAGCCCCCCAGCAATTCATGGCTACACCTTC
CDR3 protein: CASSNSPPAIHGYTF

D gene: .
CDR3 length: 11
V gene: TRBV20-1
J gene: TRBJ2-3
clone size: .
CDR3 DNA: TGCAGTGCGACTCTCGAGGATACGCAGTATTTT
CDR3 protein: CSATLEDTQYF

D gene: TRBD1
CDR3 length: 16
V gene: TRBV5-6
J gene: TRBJ2-1
clone size: .
CDR3 DNA: TGTGCCAGCAGGACTTGGGGTGGGACAGGGGGGAATGAGCAGTTCTTC
CDR3 protein: CASRTWGGTGGNEQFF

D gene: TRBD2
CDR3 length: 18
V gene: TRBV18
J gene: TRBJ2-1
clone size: .
CDR3 DNA: TGTGCCAGCTCACCATCGGATTCCAGCGGGAGTCTCGGCAATGAGCAGTTCTTC
CDR3 protein: CASSPSDSSGSLGNEQFF

D gene: .
CDR3 length: 15
V gene: TRBV2
J gene: TRBJ1-4
clone size: .
CDR3 DNA: TGTGCCAGCAAGCAAACGACAGCAACTAATGAAAAACTGTTTTTT
CDR3 protein: CASKQTTATNEKLFF

D gene: TRBD2
CDR3 length: 13
V gene: TRBV18
J gene: TRBJ2-1
clone size: once
CDR3 DNA: TGTGCCAGCTCACCCGGGACTAGCGGGAGTCAGTTCTTC
CDR3 protein: CASSPGTSGSQFF

D gene: .
CDR3 length: 14
V gene: TRBV5-6
J gene: TRBJ2-7
clone size: .
CDR3 DNA: TGTGCCAGCAGCTTGGGGTCTAGTACCGACGAGCAGTACTTC
CDR3 protein: CASSLGSSTDEQYF

D gene: .
CDR3 length: 15
V gene: TRBV28
J gene: TRBJ2-2
clone size: .
CDR3 DNA: TGTGCCAGCACCCTCCTCCAGGGCGACACCGGGGAGCTGTTTTTT
CDR3 protein: CASTLLQGDTGELFF

D gene: .
CDR3 length: 12
V gene: TRBV10-1
J gene: TRBJ2-7
clone size: .
CDR3 DNA: TGCGCCAGCAGTTCCGGAGCCTACGAGCAGTACTTC
CDR3 protein: CASSSGAYEQYF

D gene: .
CDR3 length: 16
V gene: TRBV25-1
J gene: TRBJ2-7
clone size: .
CDR3 DNA: TGTGCCAGCAGTGTCGGAGGCAGGCTAGAAGGGTACGAGCAGTACTTC
CDR3 protein: CASSVGGRLEGYEQYF

D gene: TRBD2
CDR3 length: 19
V gene: TRBV7-8
J gene: TRBJ2-1
clone size: .
CDR3 DNA: TGTGCCAGCAGCCCAACCGGGACTAGCGGGAGGGGGTCCTACAATGAGCAGTTCTTC
CDR3 protein: CASSPTGTSGRGSYNEQFF

D gene: .
CDR3 length: 14
V gene: TRBV19
J gene: TRBJ2-7
clone size: .
CDR3 DNA: TGTGCCAGTAGTCCGGGACTTCTCTCCTACGAGCAGTACTTC
CDR3 protein: CASSPGLLSYEQYF

D gene: .
CDR3 length: 14
V gene: TRBV2
J gene: TRBJ2-3
clone size: .
CDR3 DNA: TGTGCCAGCAGGGCAGGACAGTTCACAGATACGCAGTATTTT
CDR3 protein: CASRAGQFTDTQYF

D gene: .
CDR3 length: 14
V gene: TRBV2
J gene: TRBJ1-5
clone size: .
CDR3 DNA: TGTGCCAGCAGTAAATTACAGGGACCGGGGCCCCAGCATTTT
CDR3 protein: CASSKLQGPGPQHF

D gene: TRBD2
CDR3 length: 15
V gene: TRBV14
J gene: TRBJ2-1
clone size: .
CDR3 DNA: TGTGCCAGCAGCCGACTAGCGGGTACCTACAATGAGCAGTTCTTC
CDR3 protein: CASSRLAGTYNEQFF

D gene: TRBD1
CDR3 length: 18
V gene: TRBV5-1
J gene: TRBJ1-1
clone size: .
CDR3 DNA: TGCGCCAGCAGCGCCAAACCTCCGGGACAGGGTAGCAACACTGAAGCTTTCTTT
CDR3 protein: CASSAKPPGQGSNTEAFF

D gene: .
CDR3 length: 14
V gene: TRBV2
J gene: TRBJ2-1
clone size: .
CDR3 DNA: TGTGCCAGCATGGGCGTCCCAGGACTGAATGAGCAGTTCTTC
CDR3 protein: CASMGVPGLNEQFF

D gene: .
CDR3 length: 15
V gene: TRBV7-2
J gene: TRBJ2-2
clone size: .
CDR3 DNA: TGTGCCAGCAGCTTACGGGGGTCCAACACCGGGGAGCTGTTTTTT
CDR3 protein: CASSLRGSNTGELFF

D gene: TRBD2
CDR3 length: 15
V gene: TRBV6-1
J gene: TRBJ2-7
clone size: .
CDR3 DNA: TGTGCCAGCAGTGATGAGGCAGCGGGAGGGTACGAGCAGTACTTC
CDR3 protein: CASSDEAAGGYEQYF

D gene: .
CDR3 length: 13
V gene: TRBV30
J gene: TRBJ1-2
clone size: .
CDR3 DNA: TGTGCCGGGTGGGCCTTTACCGCCGATGGCTACACCTTC
CDR3 protein: CAGWAFTADGYTF

D gene: TRBD1
CDR3 length: 14
V gene: TRBV29-1
J gene: TRBJ2-1
clone size: .
CDR3 DNA: TGCAGCGTTCGAAAGGACAGGGACAGGGATGAGCAGTTCTTC
CDR3 protein: CSVRKDRDRDEQFF

D gene: .
CDR3 length: 15
V gene: TRBV5-1
J gene: TRBJ2-7
clone size: .
CDR3 DNA: TGCGCCAGCAGCTTGAAACAGGGCATTATCTACGAGCAGTACTTC
CDR3 protein: CASSLKQGIIYEQYF

D gene: TRBD1
CDR3 length: 18
V gene: TRBV4-1
J gene: TRBJ2-1
clone size: .
CDR3 DNA: TGCGCCAGCAGCCCCTTCCTAGGGGCGGGACAGGGAAATGGTGAGCAGTTCTTC
CDR3 protein: CASSPFLGAGQGNGEQFF

D gene: .
CDR3 length: 21
V gene: TRBV27
J gene: TRBJ2-3
clone size: .
CDR3 DNA: TGTGCCAGCAGTCTCAATCCCTCCCCCCGATGGCCAGCGACCGACACAGATACGCAGTATTTT
CDR3 protein: CASSLNPSPRWPATDTDTQYF

D gene: .
CDR3 length: 15
V gene: TRBV19
J gene: TRBJ1-2
clone size: .
CDR3 DNA: TGTGCCAGTAGTATCGGATGGTACGGCGGCTATGGCTACACCTTC
CDR3 protein: CASSIGWYGGYGYTF

D gene: TRBD1
CDR3 length: 15
V gene: TRBV6-6
J gene: TRBJ2-7
clone size: .
CDR3 DNA: TGTGCCAGCAGTTACGCCCCGGGACAGGGCTACGAGCAGTACTTC
CDR3 protein: CASSYAPGQGYEQYF

D gene: .
CDR3 length: 13
V gene: TRBV27
J gene: TRBJ1-2
clone size: .
CDR3 DNA: TGTGCCAGCACGGCAGGCCCCTCCTATGAGTACACCTTC
CDR3 protein: CASTAGPSYEYTF

D gene: TRBD2
CDR3 length: 17
V gene: TRBV11-2
J gene: TRBJ2-7
clone size: few
CDR3 DNA: TGTGCCAGCAGCTTAGATGCTGGGACTAGCGGCACCTACGAGCAGTACTTC
CDR3 protein: CASSLDAGTSGTYEQYF

D gene: .
CDR3 length: 15
V gene: TRBV7-8
J gene: TRBJ1-5
clone size: .
CDR3 DNA: TGTGCCAGCAGCTTAGGTCAGGGTAACAATCAGCCCCAGCATTTT
CDR3 protein: CASSLGQGNNQPQHF

D gene: .
CDR3 length: 14
V gene: TRBV4-1
J gene: TRBJ1-5
clone size: few
CDR3 DNA: TGCGCCAGCAGCCAAGAGACAGGCTATCAGCCCCAGCATTTT
CDR3 protein: CASSQETGYQPQHF

D gene: .
CDR3 length: 15
V gene: TRBV7-2
J gene: TRBJ2-7
clone size: .
CDR3 DNA: TGTGCCAGCAGCGACGGACTGAAAAGCTCCTACGAGCAGTACTTC
CDR3 protein: CASSDGLKSSYEQYF

D gene: .
CDR3 length: 14
V gene: TRBV5-4
J gene: TRBJ1-2
clone size: .
CDR3 DNA: TGTGCCAGCAGCTCGCCCTATCAGGGGCGTGGCTACACCTTC
CDR3 protein: CASSSPYQGRGYTF

D gene: .
CDR3 length: 14
V gene: TRBV2
J gene: TRBJ2-7
clone size: .
CDR3 DNA: TGTGCCAGCAGTGCGGGGTCCCTCTCCTACGAGCAGTACTTC
CDR3 protein: CASSAGSLSYEQYF

D gene: .
CDR3 length: 17
V gene: TRBV4-1
J gene: TRBJ2-6
clone size: .
CDR3 DNA: TGCGCCAGCAGCCAAATTTGGGGGGTCTCTGGGGCCAACGTCCTGACTTTC
CDR3 protein: CASSQIWGVSGANVLTF

D gene: .
CDR3 length: 13
V gene: TRBV4-1
J gene: TRBJ2-7
clone size: .
CDR3 DNA: TGCGCCAGCAGCCAAGGTACCAGGTACGAGCAGTACTTC
CDR3 protein: CASSQGTRYEQYF

D gene: .
CDR3 length: 13
V gene: TRBV6-6
J gene: TRBJ2-7
clone size: .
CDR3 DNA: TGTGCCAGCAGTTACTTCGTCAGGGGCGAGCAGTACTTC
CDR3 protein: CASSYFVRGEQYF

D gene: .
CDR3 length: 13
V gene: TRBV13
J gene: TRBJ2-1
clone size: .
CDR3 DNA: TGTGCCAGCAGCACAATCTCCTACAATGAGCAGTTCTTC
CDR3 protein: CASSTISYNEQFF

D gene: TRBD1
CDR3 length: 14
V gene: TRBV27
J gene: TRBJ1-5
clone size: once
CDR3 DNA: TGTGCCAGCAGCCCGGGACAGCGAGGTCAGCCCCAGCATTTT
CDR3 protein: CASSPGQRGQPQHF

D gene: TRBD2
CDR3 length: 17
V gene: TRBV14
J gene: TRBJ2-2
clone size: .
CDR3 DNA: TGTGCCAGCAGCCGGTCTTACCTAGCGGGAGACCCCGGGGAGCTGTTTTTT
CDR3 protein: CASSRSYLAGDPGELFF

D gene: TRBD1
CDR3 length: 15
V gene: TRBV28
J gene: TRBJ2-2
clone size: .
CDR3 DNA: TGTGCCAGCAGTTTAAGGAGACAGGGTTCCGGGGAGCTGTTTTTT
CDR3 protein: CASSLRRQGSGELFF

D gene: TRBD1
CDR3 length: 13
V gene: TRBV7-9
J gene: TRBJ1-4
clone size: .
CDR3 DNA: TGTGCCAGCAGCTTAGGAGTGGGGACAGAACTGTTTTTT
CDR3 protein: CASSLGVGTELFF

D gene: TRBD1
CDR3 length: 11
V gene: TRBV10-3
J gene: TRBJ1-1
clone size: once
CDR3 DNA: TGTGCCATCAGGACAGGGCCTGAAGCTTTCTTT
CDR3 protein: CAIRTGPEAFF

D gene: .
CDR3 length: 14
V gene: TRBV28
J gene: TRBJ1-1
clone size: .
CDR3 DNA: TGTGCCAGCAGTTTTAACAGGGTGGGAGATGAAGCTTTCTTT
CDR3 protein: CASSFNRVGDEAFF

D gene: TRBD1
CDR3 length: 15
V gene: TRBV5-1
J gene: TRBJ1-3
clone size: .
CDR3 DNA: TGCGCCAGCAGCTCAGGGACAGGGGCTGGAAACACCATATATTTT
CDR3 protein: CASSSGTGAGNTIYF

D gene: TRBD1
CDR3 length: 16
V gene: TRBV5-4
J gene: TRBJ1-1
clone size: .
CDR3 DNA: TGTGCCAGCAGCTTGACTAAGACAGGGGGCTTTTCTGAAGCTTTCTTT
CDR3 protein: CASSLTKTGGFSEAFF

D gene: TRBD2
CDR3 length: 19
V gene: TRBV6-1
J gene: TRBJ2-2
clone size: .
CDR3 DNA: TGTGCCAGCAGTGAACAAACTAGCGGGAGCAACGCGAACACCGGGGAGCTGTTTTTT
CDR3 protein: CASSEQTSGSNANTGELFF

D gene: .
CDR3 length: 14
V gene: TRBV27
J gene: TRBJ1-3
clone size: .
CDR3 DNA: TGTGCCAGCAGCCTGGGGGGGTCCGGAAACACCATATATTTT
CDR3 protein: CASSLGGSGNTIYF

D gene: TRBD1
CDR3 length: 15
V gene: TRBV11-2
J gene: TRBJ2-6
clone size: .
CDR3 DNA: TGTGCCAGCAGTGACAGGGGGAGTGGGGCCAACGTCCTGACTTTC
CDR3 protein: CASSDRGSGANVLTF

D gene: .
CDR3 length: 15
V gene: TRBV27
J gene: TRBJ1-1
clone size: .
CDR3 DNA: TGTGCCAGCGGTCCCGCCCAGTTCATGAACACTGAAGCTTTCTTT
CDR3 protein: CASGPAQFMNTEAFF

D gene: .
CDR3 length: 13
V gene: TRBV2
J gene: TRBJ1-5
clone size: once
CDR3 DNA: TGTGCCAGCAGTGAAGGGGGCTATCAGCCCCAGCATTTT
CDR3 protein: CASSEGGYQPQHF

D gene: .
CDR3 length: 11
V gene: TRBV28
J gene: TRBJ2-3
clone size: .
CDR3 DNA: TGTGCCAGCAGTTTACGGGGTACGCAGTATTTT
CDR3 protein: CASSLRGTQYF

D gene: .
CDR3 length: 13
V gene: TRBV29-1
J gene: TRBJ2-7
clone size: once
CDR3 DNA: TGCAGCGTTGAACGGGGAAAGCGCGACGAGCAGTACTTC
CDR3 protein: CSVERGKRDEQYF

D gene: .
CDR3 length: 16
V gene: TRBV27
J gene: TRBJ2-7
clone size: .
CDR3 DNA: TGTGCCAGCAGTTTCTCTTCCGGGTTGGGGCCCTACGAGCAGTACTTC
CDR3 protein: CASSFSSGLGPYEQYF